A single sample gave rise to the 3 T cell receptor beta chains below, sequenced in a study of blood T cell repertoires in COVID-19. Assay: immunoSEQ multiplex PCR; the TCRdb copy retains only in-frame clones and omits some. Of roughly 400,000 clones in the sample, more than 70% were seen once. Material for sequencing was PBMCs or T cells enriched from blood (not recorded which). All receptors derive from a woman in her late teens or twenties who had been exposed to COVID-19.

To note about this clone: The sample has other DNA sequences that encode this CDR3 too. The CDR3 DNA reads as TGTGCCATCTCGCCGGGACAGGGTGATCAGCCCCAGCATTTT. It specifies CAISPGQGDQPQHF. The V and J genes are TRBV10-3 and TRBJ1-5; 9 nucleotides align to TRBD1. Germline CDR1 ENHRY, CDR2 SYGVKD. With 8 bases clipped from V and 5 bases from J, the junction kept 7 bases outside the gene matches. There are 14 residues in the CDR3.

The chain joins TRBV19 to TRBJ2-3; TRBD2 agrees at 10 bases. The germline V gene has CDR1 LNHDA and CDR2 SQIVND (reference sequence). This CDR3 has 17 residues. V trimming: 1 base; J trimming: 0 bases; junction bases outside the gene matches: 4. The CDR3 loop is CASSIGLTSGSTDTQYF. CDR3 DNA sequence: TGTGCCAGTAGTATAGGCTTGACTAGCGGGAGCACAGATACGCAGTATTTT. Full variable domain (missing parts from reference TRBV19 and TRBJ2-3): DGGITQSPKYLFRKEGQNVTLSCEQNLNHDAMYWYRQDPGQGLRLIYYSQIVNDFQKGDIAEGYSVSREKKESFPLTVTSAQKNPTAFYLCASSIGLTSGSTDTQYFGPGTRLTVL.

This chain uses TRBV7-2 with TRBJ2-7, with 7 bases matching TRBD2. The V gene end was trimmed by 1 base and the J gene end by 3 bases; junction bases not matched to a gene: 6. The CDR3 spans 15 residues. The V gene's germline CDR1 is SGHTA and CDR2 FQGNSA. CDR3 nucleotide sequence: TGTGCCAGCAGCTTAGGTTCAGCGGGACTCTACGAGCAGTACTTC. Its translation: CASSLGSAGLYEQYF.